This T cell receptor (beta chain) was found in a study of beta chain features in type 1 diabetes. Findings of the study overall: When Type 1 diabetes patients were examined, their TCRB CDR3s proved moderately but significantly shorter in all four CD4+ subsets. For patients and controls alike, PCR might favor shorter templates to the same degree. cDNA sequencing could over-represent cells with high TCR expression.

V shed 3 bases and J 4 bases; nucleotides not matched to a gene: 11. The CDR3 sequence is 16 residues long. Germline values: CDR1 SGDLS, CDR2 YYNGEE. cDNA synthesis used the whole RNA isolate, giving expressed TCRB sequences. Measured with immunoSEQ multiplex PCR; TCRdb has only the in-frame clones, and not every one. The table includes hundreds of thousands of clones, about an eighth detected once. Regarding this clone: No antigen is known for it.

CD4+ naive, central memory, regulatory and stem cell-like memory cells were sorted via CD45RO/CCR7/CD25/CD127/CD95/CD27. V gene TRBV9 combines with J gene TRBJ2-5; 8 bases are shared with TRBD2. Material: naive CD4+ T cells from blood. This TCR came from a man aged 18-30 years with type 1 diabetes. CDR3 amino acids: CASSARGSGASETQYF. CDR3 nucleotide sequence: TGTGCCAGCAGCGCTCGTGGTAGCGGGGCCTCAGAGACCCAGTACTTC.